This entry lists 24 T cell receptor beta chains sequenced from one sample in a study of human T cells and chemical hapten exposure (dated by TCRdb to about 2021). The library was built by means of RACE. TCRdb shows the sequencer as NextSeq 500. The public reads were reprocessed in TCRdb via fastp at Q25 and MiXCR, keeping in-frame beta chains. A single entry per CDR3 protein holds the most common genes and DNA from its merged rows. The sample has 150,000 to 200,000 distinct CDR3 sequences on record, 13% to 15% of them singletons. Of the sample, 1.7% falls within the top ten clones. The label giving this sample's time point can be read as: patch test 1, 2 weeks after DPC sensitization. What the treatment or condition label conveys for this sample: therapeutic diphenylcyclopropenone sensitization with weekly scalp DPC. The starting material was whole blood, obtained in connection with sensitization to the hapten diphenylcyclopropenone (DPC). Receptors originate from a woman under 40 with alopecia areata. Some clones in this sample may be carry-over from other donors' samples.

This clonotype was observed many times. The V gene is TRBV29-1, the J gene TRBJ2-1; 11 bases are shared with TRBD2. Per the germline V gene, CDR1 is SQVTM and CDR2 is ANQGSEA. The V and J ends lost 3 bases and 10 bases, in that order; junction bases with no gene match: 14. This CDR3 is 16 amino acids long. The CDR3 reads CSVDRLAGGSSYEQFF. CDR3 bases: TGCAGCGTTGATAGGCTAGCGGGAGGTTCCAGCTACGAGCAGTTCTTC.

The sample holds a few counts of this clonotype. The rearrangement uses TRBV6-2 or TRBV6-3 and TRBJ1-5, with no clear D. This CDR3 spans 13 amino acids. V lost 4 bases and J 2 bases, leaving 6 bases between the germline ends. Germline V gene sequence: CDR1 MNHEY, CDR2 SVGEGT. This CDR3 reads CASSLYGNQPQHF. CDR3 bases: TGTGCCAGCAGTTTATATGGCAATCAGCCCCAGCATTTT.

This clonotype occurred a few times. The J gene is TRBJ2-5, the V gene TRBV7-9, with D maybe TRBD2 (6 bases). V gave up 5 bases and J gave up 4 bases, with 8 bases separating them. CDR1 SEHNR and CDR2 FQNEAQ come from the germline V gene (reference sequence). The CDR3 has 12 amino acids. CDR3 coding DNA: TGTGCCAGCAGCACGGGGGTAGAGACCCAGTACTTC. It yields the protein CASSTGVETQYF.

This clonotype was detected only a few times. The CDR3 region is CSVGQGGTEAFF. CDR3 DNA: TGCAGCGTTGGCCAGGGTGGGACTGAAGCTTTCTTT. V gene TRBV29-1 combines with J gene TRBJ1-1; perhaps TRBD1 as D (5 bases). This CDR3 spans 12 amino acids. The V end was cut by 4 bases, the J end by 5 bases, with 11 bases between. CDR1 and CDR2 from the germline V gene are SQVTM and ANQGSEA. Full variable domain (missing parts from reference TRBV29-1 and TRBJ1-1): SAVISQKPSRDICQRGTSLTIQCQVDSQVTMMFWYRQQPGQSLTLIATANQGSEATYESGFVIDKFPISRPNLTFSTLTVSNMSPEDSSIYLCSVGQGGTEAFFGQGTRLTVV.

A remark on this clonotype: A much larger clonotype is one base distant, so this may be a read error. The genes are TRBV7-2 and TRBJ1-5; 8 bases align to TRBD1. This CDR3 spans 14 amino acids. CDR1 is SGHTA and CDR2 is FQGNSA in the germline V gene. The CDR3 is CVSSQGQGNQPQHF. The CDR3 nucleotides are TGTGTCAGCAGCCAGGGACAGGGCAATCAGCCCCAGCATTTT.

DNA for the CDR3: TGTGCCAGCAGCGTAGGGCCCGGGCCCAACTACGAGCAGTACTTC. It codes for CASSVGPGPNYEQYF. The V call is TRBV9, the J call TRBJ2-7; no reliable D call. CDR1 and CDR2 from the germline V gene are SGDLS and YYNGEE. The V end was cut by 0 bases, the J end by 3 bases, with 13 bases between. This CDR3 region has 15 residues.

This clonotype turned up a few times. This rearrangement joins TRBV12-3 or TRBV12-4 to TRBJ2-6; the D is unclear. The CDR3 is 19 residues long. The ends were cut back, 3 bases at V and 0 bases at J, with 18 bases in the middle. The CDR3 nucleotides are TGTGCCAGCAGTTTCTCGTTTACTCCGAACCTCTCTGGGGCCAACGTCCTGACTTTC. It specifies CASSFSFTPNLSGANVLTF.

There are a few counts of this clonotype. The rearrangement joins TRBV4-3 to TRBJ1-6; no definite D call. The V end lost 3 bases, the J end lost 0 bases, and 12 bases lay between the germline ends. Germline assignment: CDR1 LGHNA and CDR2 YSLEER. The CDR3 consists of 17 residues. The CDR3 DNA reads TGCGCCAGCAGCCACAAATCTGGACTCTCCTATAATTCACCCCTCCACTTT. Its translation is CASSHKSGLSYNSPLHF.

This clonotype came up a few times. This chain connects TRBV12-3 or TRBV12-4 to TRBJ1-2; D call uncertain. This CDR3 is 13 amino acids long. Trimming took 1 base from V and 4 from J, leaving 7 bases between them. CDR3 region: CASSLGLSYGYTF. As DNA, the CDR3 is TGTGCCAGCAGTTTAGGCCTATCCTATGGCTACACCTTC.

J is TRBJ2-3 and V is TRBV29-1, with D perhaps TRBD2 (6 bases). Germline-derived CDR1 and CDR2 are SQVTM and ANQGSEA. V lost 6 bases and J 6 bases, leaving 22 bases between the germline ends. The CDR3 spans 15 residues. CDR3 protein: CSVHSGLSLRDTQYF. In DNA, the CDR3 is TGCAGCGTCCACAGCGGGTTGTCCCTCCGGGATACGCAGTATTTT.

The V and J genes are TRBV29-1 and TRBJ1-1; a possible D gene is TRBD1 (6 bases). Germline lookup yields CDR1 SQVTM and CDR2 ANQGSEA. V lost 6 bases and J 1 base, leaving 12 bases between the germline ends. The CDR3 length is 13 residues. DNA for the CDR3: TGCAGCGTCTTCCCGGGACAGAACACTGAAGCTTTCTTT. The encoded protein is CSVFPGQNTEAFF.

This clonotype was seen at least ten times. The genes are TRBV5-5 and TRBJ2-7; D is possibly TRBD1 (6 bases). The CDR3 spans 14 residues. V lost 1 base, J lost 2 bases, and 10 bases lay in between. The germline V gene encodes CDR1 SGHKS and CDR2 YYEKEE (reference sequence). The DNA for the CDR3 is TGTGCCAGCAGCTTGACAGGGAAAGCCTACGAGCAGTACTTC. It specifies CASSLTGKAYEQYF.

This clonotype came up a few times. The chain uses TRBV12-3 or TRBV12-4 and TRBJ1-6; D uncertain. Trimming pared 5 bases from V and 8 bases from J, leaving 16 bases between. The CDR3 covers 15 residues. Here the CDR3 reads CASSPGPGWDSPLHF. DNA for the CDR3: TGTGCCAGCAGTCCAGGACCGGGATGGGATTCACCCCTCCACTTT.

The rearrangement uses TRBV28 and TRBJ2-5, with 9 positions matching TRBD1. Germline V gives CDR1 MDHEN, CDR2 SYDVKM. The length of the CDR3 is 16 residues. The trim removed 0 bases at V and 4 bases at J, leaving 6 bases unmatched. Here the CDR3 reads CASSLWGQGGGETQYF. CDR3 nucleotide sequence: TGTGCCAGCAGTTTATGGGGACAGGGAGGAGGAGAGACCCAGTACTTC.

This clonotype was counted a few times. This chain uses TRBV9 with TRBJ2-2, with 7 positions matching TRBD2. Germline V CDR1 and CDR2: SGDLS, YYNGEE. V shed 3 bases and J 5 bases; nucleotides not matched to a gene: 4. The CDR3 loop spans 14 amino acids. This CDR3 is CASSARSGTGELFF. CDR3 DNA sequence: TGTGCCAGCAGCGCACGTAGCGGGACCGGGGAGCTGTTTTTT.

The chain carries TRBV28 and TRBJ2-4; D might be TRBD2 (6 bases). V dropped 1 base and J dropped 8 bases, with 12 bases sitting between them. This CDR3 region has 14 residues. The V gene's germline CDR1 is MDHEN and CDR2 SYDVKM. The CDR3 reads CASSLFGGVDIQYF. The CDR3 nucleotides read TGTGCCAGCAGTTTATTTGGCGGGGTCGACATTCAGTACTTC.

At least ten counts were recorded for this clonotype. This chain uses TRBV5-1 with TRBJ1-1; 10 bases agree with TRBD1. With V trimmed by 5 bases and J by 5 bases, 9 bases remained unmatched. This CDR3 contains 15 residues. CDR1 is SGHRS, CDR2 YFSETQ, per germline. CDR3 region: CASRRTGTGETEAFF. In DNA, the CDR3 is TGCGCCAGCAGGAGGACCGGGACAGGGGAAACTGAAGCTTTCTTT.

In the case of this clonotype: A read error may account for a junction end that differs from germline. CDR3 DNA sequence: TGTGCCAGCAGCCTAGCGAGCGCTGGGCGGGCGGAGACCCAGTACTTC. Its translation: CASSLASAGRAETQYF. The chain recombines TRBV7-7 with TRBJ2-5; D is possibly TRBD2 (6 bases). This CDR3 is 16 amino acids long. Per the germline V gene, CDR1 is SSHAT and CDR2 is FNYEAQ (reference sequence).

In its sample, this clonotype was seen a few times. CDR3 bases: TGTGCCATCGGAAGCGGGGAGGAAAATGAGCAGTTCTTC. It codes for CAIGSGEENEQFF. This chain uses TRBV10-3 with TRBJ2-1, with 7 positions matching TRBD2. The CDR3 consists of 13 residues. With 8 bases clipped from V and 7 bases from J, the junction kept 8 bases outside the gene matches. Germline CDR1 ENHRY, CDR2 SYGVKD.

The V and J genes are TRBV7-8 and TRBJ2-2; 8 nucleotides agree with TRBD1. V was pared by 5 bases and J by 6 bases, with 5 bases of the junction left unmatched. CDR3 length: 14 residues. Germline V gene sequence: CDR1 SGHVS, CDR2 FQNEAQ. The CDR3 spells CASSPTTGAGELFF. The CDR3 DNA follows: TGTGCCAGCAGCCCGACGACAGGGGCCGGGGAGCTGTTTTTT.

This clonotype came up a few times. V and J are TRBV15 and TRBJ1-4; a possible D gene is TRBD1 (5 bases). The germline gives CDR1 LNHNV, CDR2 YYDKDF (reference sequence). This CDR3 has 15 amino acids. The V end lost 4 bases, the J end lost 7 bases, and 16 bases lay between the germline ends. The CDR3: CATSTLGDTFEKLFF. The DNA for the CDR3 is TGTGCCACCAGCACCCTAGGGGATACTTTTGAAAAACTGTTTTTT.

J is TRBJ1-4 and V is TRBV7-9, with no clear D. Germline V gene lookup returns CDR1 SEHNR and CDR2 FQNEAQ (reference sequence). This CDR3 comprises 12 residues. V lost 1 base to trimming and J lost 8 bases, with 5 bases between them. The CDR3 sequence is CASSLEDEKLFF. CDR3 in DNA: TGTGCCAGCAGCTTAGAAGACGAAAAACTGTTTTTT.

This clonotype was recorded a few times. The chain joins TRBV6-2 or TRBV6-3 to TRBJ2-7; D uncertain. The CDR3 contains 10 residues. Germline V gene lookup returns CDR1 MNHEY and CDR2 SVGEGT. Trimming took off 8 bases at V and 3 bases at J, with 5 bases between the two ends. CDR3 sequence: CASGVYEQYF. DNA for the CDR3: TGTGCCAGCGGCGTCTACGAGCAGTACTTC.

This clonotype was counted many times. Written as DNA, the CDR3 is TGTGCCAGCAGGACGGTCCTTTCCTACGAGCAGTACTTC. Amino acid sequence: CASRTVLSYEQYF. This chain links TRBV27 with TRBJ2-7; D not certain. The CDR3 has 13 amino acids. V was pared by 6 bases and J by 1 base, with 10 bases between. Germline V CDR1 and CDR2: MNHEY, SMNVEV (reference sequence).